This record looks at one TCR beta chain sequence and its context. Only in-frame clones appear in the TCRdb table, and some are missing; sequencing was by immunoSEQ multiplex PCR. The sample records some 17,000 clones, roughly 80% being singletons. This sample is drawn from a study of PD-1 blockade in classical Hodgkin lymphoma. Each and every patient relapsed after autologous stem cell transplantation, and patients got differing brentuximab vedotin exposure. Using magnetic negative selection, the CD4+ T cells were separated out of thawed PBMCs. This clonotype was obtained from a human donor with classical Hodgkin lymphoma. Sequenced material: CD4+ T cells from blood, taken at baseline.

CDR3 bases: TGTGCCAGCAGTTACTCCGGGACGCGGGCCTACGAGCAGTACTTC. Its protein is CASSYSGTRAYEQYF. The rearrangement links TRBV6-5 to TRBJ2-7, with D perhaps being TRBD1 or TRBD2 (5 bases each). V was shortened by 0 bases and J by 2 bases, with 11 bases between the two germline ends. In germline, CDR1 is MNHEY, CDR2 SVGAGI. The CDR3 extends over 15 amino acids.